The 15 T cell receptor beta chains presented below share a single source sample, sequenced in a study of T cell responses to AZD1222 COVID-19 vaccine. Only in-frame clones appear in the TCRdb table, and some are missing; sequencing was by immunoSEQ multiplex PCR. There are around 140,000 clones in the sample; roughly nine tenths occur only once, and about 3% lies in the top ten. The sequencing used peripheral blood, collected on day 0 of AZD1222 vaccination. These receptors all stem from an adult in good health.

V and J are TRBV6-1 and TRBJ2-7, with D perhaps matching TRBD2 (6 bases). The CDR3 totals 15 residues. CDR1 and CDR2 (germline): MNHNS, SASEGT. Deletions cut 1 base from V and 0 bases from J, with 10 bases between. CDR3 sequence: CASSEGGALSYEQYF. CDR3 coding DNA: TGTGCCAGCAGTGAAGGCGGGGCCCTCTCCTACGAGCAGTACTTC.

This clone occurred once. J is TRBJ2-3 and V is TRBV2; no clear D. The CDR3 runs to 15 residues. The germline V gene encodes CDR1 SNHLY and CDR2 FYNNEI. V was clipped by 3 bases and J by 0 bases, with 10 bases between them. The CDR3 reads CASSEEPASTDTQYF. CDR3 in DNA: TGTGCCAGCAGTGAGGAACCGGCAAGCACAGATACGCAGTATTTT.

The chain uses TRBV6-2 or TRBV6-3 and TRBJ1-5; D is ambiguous. Looked up from germline, CDR1 is MNHEY and CDR2 is SVGEGT. The V end was cut by 4 bases, the J end by 3 bases, with 7 bases between. This CDR3 contains 13 residues. CDR3 amino acids: CASSSSHNQPQHF. The CDR3 DNA is TGTGCCAGCAGTTCCTCTCACAATCAGCCCCAGCATTTT.

V and J are TRBV5-4 and TRBJ2-7, with 8 nucleotides matching TRBD2. The germline CDR1 and CDR2 sequences are SGHNT and YYREEE (reference sequence). The CDR3 spans 17 residues. With 2 bases clipped from V and 3 bases from J, the junction kept 13 bases outside the gene matches. The CDR3 sequence is CASSLPLLSGGYYEQYF. The CDR3 coding sequence is TGTGCCAGCAGCTTACCCCTTCTAAGCGGGGGTTACTACGAGCAGTACTTC. Combining the CDR3 with reference TRBV5-4 and TRBJ2-7 gives the whole variable domain ETGVTQSPTHLIKTRGQQVTLRCSSQSGHNTVSWYQQALGQGPQFIFQYYREEENGRGNFPPRFSGLQFPNYSSELNVNALELDDSALYLCASSLPLLSGGYYEQYFGPGTRLTVT.

Here the CDR3 DNA reads TGTGCCAGCAGCGAGCGACTAGCGGGGGAACAAGAGACCCAGTACTTC. Protein sequence: CASSERLAGEQETQYF. J is TRBJ2-5 and V is TRBV9; 12 nucleotides line up with TRBD2. V was pared by 3 bases and J by 2 bases, with 5 bases of the junction left unmatched. The CDR3 consists of 16 residues. Germline assignment: CDR1 SGDLS and CDR2 YYNGEE.

The chain joins TRBV6-5 to TRBJ1-3; D unclear. V was trimmed by 6 bases and J by 6 bases, leaving 15 bases between them. The V gene's germline CDR1 is MNHEY and CDR2 SVGAGI. The CDR3 is 14 amino acids. The CDR3 region has the DNA TGTGCCAGCAGACGAGATGAAACTCAAAACACCATATATTTT. Its translation: CASRRDETQNTIYF.

The chain has TRBV27 and TRBJ1-6; D is possibly TRBD1 (6 bases). Trimming pared 0 bases from V and 7 bases from J, leaving 16 bases between. Germline loops: CDR1 MNHEY, CDR2 SMNVEV (reference sequence). The CDR3 contains 17 residues. The CDR3 DNA sequence: TGTGCCAGCAGTTTATCTTACAGGGAAAATGGAAATTCACCCCTCCACTTT. It encodes CASSLSYRENGNSPLHF.

This sequence joins TRBV9 and TRBJ2-7, with D possibly matching TRBD2 (6 bases). Germline assignment: CDR1 SGDLS and CDR2 YYNGEE. V lost 0 bases and J lost 2, with 12 bases in between. The CDR3 consists of 15 residues. CDR3 residues: CASSVGAGSTYEQYF. Here the CDR3 DNA reads TGTGCCAGCAGCGTAGGGGCGGGAAGCACCTACGAGCAGTACTTC.

J is TRBJ1-6 and V is TRBV4-1; no reliable D call. The V gene lost 5 bases and the J gene lost 4 bases, with 15 bases spanning the gap. Germline V gene data show CDR1 as MGHRA and CDR2 as YSYEKL. The CDR3 runs to 16 residues. Here the CDR3 reads CASSFDTARYNSPLHF. The CDR3 bases are TGCGCCAGCAGCTTTGACACGGCGAGGTATAATTCACCCCTCCACTTT.

V gene TRBV5-1 combines with J gene TRBJ2-2; the match to TRBD1 covers 12 bases. Germline V lookup: CDR1 SGHRS, CDR2 YFSETQ. The CDR3 sequence is 16 residues long. V was pared by 4 bases and J by 7 bases, with 8 bases of the junction left unmatched. The CDR3 DNA is TGCGCCAGCAGCCCCGGGACAGGGGGCATGGTCGGGGAGCTGTTTTTT. It codes for CASSPGTGGMVGELFF.

V usage is TRBV7-6 and J usage is TRBJ2-7; maybe TRBD1 (6 bases). The germline V gene encodes CDR1 SGHVS and CDR2 FNYEAQ. V dropped 4 bases and J dropped 0 bases, with 13 bases sitting between them. The CDR3 runs 15 residues. CDR3: CASSSRGKSSYEQYF. The CDR3 DNA reads as TGTGCCAGCAGCTCCAGGGGCAAGTCCTCCTACGAGCAGTACTTC.

The genes are TRBV11-2 and TRBJ2-5; 8 nucleotides align to TRBD1. The germline V gene encodes CDR1 SGHAT and CDR2 FQNNGV. The CDR3 is 18 residues long. The V segment lost 1 base and the J segment 5 bases; nucleotides outside the gene matches: 15. The CDR3 spells CASSLVAGTGVTGETQYF. CDR3 DNA sequence: TGTGCCAGCAGCTTAGTTGCGGGGACAGGCGTCACGGGGGAGACCCAGTACTTC.

CDR3 in amino acids: CASIRQYGDTEAFF. The CDR3 DNA reads TGCGCCAGCATCCGACAGTATGGGGACACTGAAGCTTTCTTT. The rearrangement joins TRBV5-1 to TRBJ1-1, with D maybe TRBD1 (5 bases). Trimming cost V 6 bases and J 3 bases, with 15 bases left between them. Germline V gene lookup returns CDR1 SGHRS and CDR2 YFSETQ. The CDR3 has 14 residues.

V is TRBV12-5 and J is TRBJ1-2, with D possibly matching TRBD1 (5 bases). V was trimmed by 5 bases and J by 4 bases, leaving 14 bases between them. Germline V gene lookup returns CDR1 LGHNT and CDR2 FRNRAP. The CDR3 is 14 residues long. Written as DNA, the CDR3 is TGTGCTAGTGGTGCAGACAGCCGCCCCTATGGCTACACCTTC. Translation: CASGADSRPYGYTF.

The chain couples TRBV4-3 to TRBJ1-5; D is uncertain. Germline CDR1 is LGHNA and CDR2 is YSLEER. This CDR3 is 13 amino acids long. V lost 0 bases and J 6 bases, leaving 6 bases between the germline ends. The CDR3 loop is CASSQDRAQPQHF. Here the CDR3 DNA reads TGCGCCAGCAGCCAAGATCGGGCTCAGCCCCAGCATTTT.